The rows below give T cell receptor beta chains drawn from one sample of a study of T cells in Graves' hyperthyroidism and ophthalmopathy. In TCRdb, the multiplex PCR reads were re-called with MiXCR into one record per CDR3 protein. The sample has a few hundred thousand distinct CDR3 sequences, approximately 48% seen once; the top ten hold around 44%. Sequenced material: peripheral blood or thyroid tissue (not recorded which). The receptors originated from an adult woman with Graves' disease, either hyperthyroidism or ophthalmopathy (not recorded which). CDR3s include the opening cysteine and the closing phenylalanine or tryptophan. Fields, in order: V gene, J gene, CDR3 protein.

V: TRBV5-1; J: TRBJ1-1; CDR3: CASSTTASNTEAFF
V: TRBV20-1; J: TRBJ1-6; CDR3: CSAEGPINSPLHF
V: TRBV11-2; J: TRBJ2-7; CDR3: CASSLGGLHEQYF
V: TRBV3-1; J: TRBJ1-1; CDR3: CASSQGPQGGNTEAFF
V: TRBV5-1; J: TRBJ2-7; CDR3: CASGRTRYEQYF
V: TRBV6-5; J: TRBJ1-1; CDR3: CASSYFGRRNTEAFF
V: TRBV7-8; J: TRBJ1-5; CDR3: CASSLESNSNQPQHF
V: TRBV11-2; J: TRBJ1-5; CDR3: CASRWTARQETQHF
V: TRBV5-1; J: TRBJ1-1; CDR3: CASSLGAWGSEAFF
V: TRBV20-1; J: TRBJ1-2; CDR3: CSARAPGQPNYGYTF
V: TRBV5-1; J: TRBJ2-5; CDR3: CASRVSGRGQETQYF
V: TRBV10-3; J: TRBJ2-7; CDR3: CAISESRTRTYEQYF
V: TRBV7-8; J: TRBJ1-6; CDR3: CASSLGGLKNSPLHF
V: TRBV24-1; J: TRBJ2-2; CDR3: CATSDLGTGELFF
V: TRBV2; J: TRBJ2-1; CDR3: CASSRTSGGSYNEQFF
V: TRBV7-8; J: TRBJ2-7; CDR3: CASSLDGDAGYEQYF
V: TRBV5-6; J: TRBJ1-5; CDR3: CASSVTESNQPQHF
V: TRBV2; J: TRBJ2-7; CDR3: CASSARGLDTHEQYF
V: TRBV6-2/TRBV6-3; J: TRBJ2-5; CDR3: CASSPIRTFQETQYF
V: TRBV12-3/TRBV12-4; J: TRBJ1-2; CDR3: CASSMTGPDGYTF
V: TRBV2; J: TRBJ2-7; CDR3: CASSDSGGAYEQYF
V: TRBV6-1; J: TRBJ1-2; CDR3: CASSEGVNGYTF